This TCR beta chain was identified in a study of T cell responses to AZD1222 COVID-19 vaccine. V trimming: 3 bases; J trimming: 0 bases; junction bases outside the gene matches: 2. The length of the CDR3 is 16 residues. Germline CDR1 is KGHSH and CDR2 is LQKENI. The table came from immunoSEQ multiplex PCR; TCRdb's copy has only in-frame clones and leaves some out. The data contain approximately 160,000 clones, roughly nine tenths of them singletons. Sequences were derived from peripheral blood, sampled on day 0 of AZD1222 vaccination. The chain has TRBV18 and TRBJ2-6; 7 bases match TRBD1. This receptor was obtained from an adult in good health. The CDR3 bases are TGTGCCAGCTCACCTGGACAGGTCTCTGGGGCCAACGTCCTGACTTTC. It encodes CASSPGQVSGANVLTF.